This T cell receptor beta chain was obtained from a study of T cell responses to AZD1222 COVID-19 vaccine. Study outcomes and limitations: No repertoire was sampled before or during the peak T cell response, only after it. Spike-specific TCR breadth and depth rose after two AZD1222 doses. The number of AZD1222 recipients seropositive at baseline was only five to seven. The sample set comprised mostly white British donors with more females, and clonal diversity was possibly underestimated.

Germline V gene sequence: CDR1 LGHDT, CDR2 YNNKEL (reference sequence). The CDR3 is 16 residues long. With 1 base removed from V and 0 bases from J, the gap between germline ends came to 12 bases. To note about this clone: The antigen is undetermined.

Measured with immunoSEQ multiplex PCR; TCRdb has only the in-frame clones, and not every one. The sample contains approximately 71,000 clones, about four fifths of which appear only once. J is TRBJ1-2 and V is TRBV3-1 (or the pseudogene TRBV3-2); D gene ambiguous. Sequenced here: peripheral blood, sampled on day 0 of AZD1222 vaccination. The receptor's source is an adult in good health. The CDR3 coding sequence is TGTGCCAGCAGCCAAGGAGGCAGACTAGCTAACTATGGCTACACCTTC. It specifies CASSQGGRLANYGYTF.